What follows describes a single T cell receptor beta chain. This sample is drawn from a study of technical replicates of blood from several donors. The V gene end was trimmed by 1 base and the J gene end by 3 bases; junction bases not matched to a gene: 4. The length of the CDR3 is 15 residues. Germline CDR1 and CDR2: SGHDT and YYEEEE. Libraries were prepared by immunoSEQ multiplex PCR; TCRdb keeps only in-frame clonotypes and omits some of them. The sample carries approximately 41,000 clones, over 95% recorded once. V gene TRBV5-6 combines with J gene TRBJ1-1, with 9 nucleotides matching TRBD1. Specimen: T cells isolated from PBMCs. The sequence came from a human donor in good health. The CDR3: CASSLFGQGYTEAFF. CDR3 DNA: TGTGCCAGCAGCTTGTTTGGACAGGGGTACACTGAAGCTTTCTTT.